Listed below are T cell receptor beta chains from one sample, sequenced in a study of beta chain features in type 1 diabetes. Here immunoSEQ multiplex PCR was the method, and the copy in TCRdb shows in-frame clones only, minus some. Among under 550,000 clones listed, around 10% were seen once. Specimen: naive CD4+ T cells from blood. These receptors were collected from a woman aged 18 to 35 in good health. CDR3s include the opening cysteine and the closing phenylalanine or tryptophan. The D gene is left open where the match is weak. Clone size, where shown, is once, few, many, or a class for clones that have expanded.

v_call	clone_size	d_call	j_call	cdr3_aa	cdr3_nt
TRBV30	NA	NA	TRBJ1-5	CAWSRPTNQPQHF	TGTGCCTGGAGTAGACCAACTAATCAGCCCCAGCATTTT
TRBV25-1	few	TRBD1	TRBJ1-2	CASGGSGTGSGYTF	TGTGCCAGCGGGGGTTCCGGGACAGGGTCTGGCTACACCTTC
TRBV5-6	few	NA	TRBJ2-1	CASSSLWTGTQFF	TGTGCCAGCAGCTCGCTCTGGACGGGGACGCAGTTCTTC
TRBV5-1	few	NA	TRBJ2-5	CASSPPIGGGQETQYF	TGCGCCAGCAGCCCCCCTATCGGGGGCGGACAAGAGACCCAGTACTTC
TRBV6-5	NA	TRBD1	TRBJ2-1	CASSPQGVLYNEQFF	TGTGCCAGCAGTCCACAGGGGGTTTTGTACAATGAGCAGTTCTTC
TRBV7-3	NA	NA	TRBJ2-3	CASSPGDSTDTQYF	TGTGCCAGCAGCCCGGGGGATAGCACAGATACGCAGTATTTT
TRBV19	NA	TRBD1	TRBJ2-7	CASRLGTGSTYEQYF	TGTGCCAGTAGACTAGGGACAGGCTCCACCTACGAGCAGTACTTC
TRBV7-9	NA	NA	TRBJ1-6	CASSLESGSPLHF	TGTGCCAGCAGCTTAGAGTCAGGTTCACCCCTCCACTTT
TRBV5-1	NA	NA	TRBJ2-3	CASSFWSAGSTDTQYF	TGCGCCAGCAGCTTCTGGTCGGCGGGTAGCACAGATACGCAGTATTTT
TRBV5-1	NA	TRBD2	TRBJ2-5	CASSVLPAGGETQYF	TGCGCCAGCAGCGTTCTCCCAGCGGGAGGTGAGACCCAGTACTTC
TRBV7-8	few	NA	TRBJ1-1	CASSLGQPNTEAFF	TGTGCCAGCAGCTTAGGACAGCCGAACACTGAAGCTTTCTTT
TRBV18	NA	TRBD2	TRBJ2-1	CASSPPLAGGYNEQFF	TGTGCCAGCTCACCACCTTTAGCGGGGGGATACAATGAGCAGTTCTTC
TRBV19	NA	NA	TRBJ2-7	CASSINYQGSEQYF	TGTGCCAGTAGTATCAACTACCAGGGCTCCGAGCAGTACTTC
TRBV9	few	TRBD2	TRBJ2-1	CASSLAPSGASSYNEQFF	TGTGCCAGCAGCCTAGCCCCTAGCGGGGCGAGCTCCTACAATGAGCAGTTCTTC
TRBV29-1	few	NA	TRBJ1-3	CSVLPHSSGNTIYF	TGCAGCGTTCTCCCGCACAGCTCTGGAAACACCATATATTTT
TRBV7-2	NA	NA	TRBJ2-3	CASSGGGPSADTQYF	TGTGCCAGCAGCGGCGGGGGCCCCTCGGCAGATACGCAGTATTTT
TRBV30	NA	TRBD1	TRBJ1-1	CAWGYLTGGEAFF	TGTGCCTGGGGATACCTGACAGGGGGTGAAGCTTTCTTT
TRBV2	NA	TRBD1	TRBJ2-3	CASSAGTGERDTQYF	TGTGCCAGCAGTGCCGGGACAGGGGAACGAGATACGCAGTATTTT
TRBV29-1	few	TRBD1	TRBJ1-1	CSVDAPGQGITFF	TGCAGCGTGGACGCCCCGGGACAGGGTATAACTTTCTTT
TRBV20-1	NA	NA	TRBJ1-2	CSASDEGYTF	TGCAGTGCTTCGGACGAGGGCTACACCTTC
TRBV9	few	NA	TRBJ2-1	CASSVFSGNEQFF	TGTGCCAGCAGCGTATTTTCGGGAAATGAGCAGTTCTTC
TRBV4-2	NA	NA	TRBJ1-1	CASSQRRDKGTAFF	TGTGCCAGCAGCCAACGCCGGGACAAAGGTACAGCTTTCTTT